This T cell receptor (beta chain) was identified during a study of T-cell memory formation after mild COVID-19. Findings and caveats of the study: Shrinking CD4+ clones were chiefly CM and EM; CD8+ ones were chiefly EMRA.

A single record per CDR3 protein comes from TCRdb applying MiXCR to the 5' RACE reads. The table shows 550,000 to 600,000 distinct CDR3 sequences, with roughly 17% occurring only once. This clonotype has only a few counts. The antigen remains unidentified. V lost 5 bases and J lost 4, with 18 bases in between. This CDR3 is 15 amino acids long. CDR1 is SGHTA and CDR2 is FQGNSA in the germline V gene. The chain carries TRBV7-2 and TRBJ2-7; TRBD1 is a possible D gene (6 bases). The clonotype comes from an adult woman who had mild COVID-19 (a few samples of this study predate the infection). Cell type and time point are not known. The sequenced material came from PBMCs or a T cell subset sorted from them (not recorded which). The CDR3 DNA follows: TGTGCCAGCAGCCAAGGGGACATAGTCTCTTACGAGCAGTACTTC. It specifies CASSQGDIVSYEQYF.